The clone carrying this T cell receptor (beta chain) was observed many times. What it binds is unknown. TCRdb fed the 5' RACE reads into MiXCR, producing one record per CDR3 protein. The sample has roughly 140,000 distinct CDR3 sequences, 7.7% seen once; the top ten hold 0.73%. Germline assignment: CDR1 LGHNA and CDR2 YSLEER. V shed 3 bases and J shed 5 bases, with 16 bases lying between them. This CDR3 is built from 16 residues. These data are taken from a study of T cells after yellow fever vaccination. Overall study context: With SMART-Seq v4 Ultra Low Input, the fractions containing low cell numbers were prepared. The study, taken as a whole, reports: Relatively few clonotypes were ones that appeared in both CD4 and CD8 compartments. Most clones from primary vaccination resurfaced after the booster (around 97% CD4, approximately 87% CD8). When the response was secondary, it was weaker but reached its peak faster, day 5 versus 15.

This sample comprised CD4+ T cells sorted from PBMCs, obtained 5 days after the yellow fever booster vaccination. The TCR was taken from a man in his thirties or forties who received the YFV17D yellow fever vaccine. The chain joins TRBV4-3 to TRBJ1-4; D might be TRBD1 (5 bases). CDR3 nucleotide sequence: TGCGCCAGCAGCCAGACACCGGGACGACAAAATGAAAAACTGTTTTTT. Its translation is CASSQTPGRQNEKLFF.